This record covers a single T cell receptor beta chain. The DNA is omitted, as the CDR3 cannot be located on it reliably, and the CDR3 follows TCRdb's listing. The CDR3 region is 16 residues in length, termini included. Only in-frame clones appear in the TCRdb table, and some are missing; sequencing was by immunoSEQ multiplex PCR. The sample has about 160,000 clones, more than 70% seen once; the top ten hold almost 3%. The sample originates from a study of cytomegalovirus exposure and HLA in healthy donors. V gene TRBV12-2 combines with J gene TRBJ1-4. TRBV12-2 constitutes a pseudogene. The specimen sequenced was PBMCs. The sequence was collected from a man aged 18-30 years in good health and CMV-seronegative. CDR3 amino acids: CASRLVAGGSVEKLFF.